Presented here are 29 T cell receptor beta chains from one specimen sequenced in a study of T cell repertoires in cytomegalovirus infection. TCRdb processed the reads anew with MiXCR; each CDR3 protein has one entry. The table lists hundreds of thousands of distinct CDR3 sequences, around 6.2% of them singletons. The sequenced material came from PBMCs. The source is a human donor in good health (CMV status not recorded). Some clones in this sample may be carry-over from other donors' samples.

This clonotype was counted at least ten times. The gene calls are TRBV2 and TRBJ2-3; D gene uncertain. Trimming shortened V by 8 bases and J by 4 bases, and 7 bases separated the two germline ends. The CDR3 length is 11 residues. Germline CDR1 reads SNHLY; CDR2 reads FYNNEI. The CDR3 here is CASAFSDTQYF. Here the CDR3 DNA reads TGTGCCAGCGCTTTCTCAGATACGCAGTATTTT.

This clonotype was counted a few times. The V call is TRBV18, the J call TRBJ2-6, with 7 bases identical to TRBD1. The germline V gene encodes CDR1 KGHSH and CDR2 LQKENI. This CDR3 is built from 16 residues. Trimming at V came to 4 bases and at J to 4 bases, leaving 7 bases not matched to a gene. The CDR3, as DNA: TGTGCCAGCTCACTTACAGGGGAATCGGGGGCCAACGTCCTGACTTTC. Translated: CASSLTGESGANVLTF.

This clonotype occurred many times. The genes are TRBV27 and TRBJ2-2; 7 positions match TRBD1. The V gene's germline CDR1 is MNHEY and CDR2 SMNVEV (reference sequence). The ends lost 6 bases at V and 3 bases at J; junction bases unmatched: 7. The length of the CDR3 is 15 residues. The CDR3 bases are TGTGCCAGCAGATCAACAGGGGCGTACACCGGGGAGCTGTTTTTT. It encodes CASRSTGAYTGELFF.

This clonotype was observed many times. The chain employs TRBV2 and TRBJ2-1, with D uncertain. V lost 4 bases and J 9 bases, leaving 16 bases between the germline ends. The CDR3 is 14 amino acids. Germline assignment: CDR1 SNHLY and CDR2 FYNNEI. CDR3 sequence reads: CASSAYRERTEQFF. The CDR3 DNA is TGTGCCAGCAGTGCTTACAGAGAGAGAACTGAGCAGTTCTTC.

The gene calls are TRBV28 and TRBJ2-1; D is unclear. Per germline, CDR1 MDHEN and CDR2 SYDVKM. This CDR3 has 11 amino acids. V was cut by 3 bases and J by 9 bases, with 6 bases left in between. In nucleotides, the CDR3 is TGTGCCAGCAGTTTGTCTCTTGAGCAGTTCTTC. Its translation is CASSLSLEQFF.

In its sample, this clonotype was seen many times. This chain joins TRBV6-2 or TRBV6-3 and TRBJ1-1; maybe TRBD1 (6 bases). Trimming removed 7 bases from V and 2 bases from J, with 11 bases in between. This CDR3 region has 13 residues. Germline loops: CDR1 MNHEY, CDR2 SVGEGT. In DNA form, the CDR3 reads TGTGCCAGCAAAAGGACAGTTAACACTGAAGCTTTCTTT. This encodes CASKRTVNTEAFF.

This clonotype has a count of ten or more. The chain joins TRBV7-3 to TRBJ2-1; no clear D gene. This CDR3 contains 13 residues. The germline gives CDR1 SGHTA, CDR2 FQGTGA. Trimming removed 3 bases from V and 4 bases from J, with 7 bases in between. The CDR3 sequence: CASSFGRYNEQFF. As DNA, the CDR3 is TGTGCCAGCAGCTTTGGGCGGTACAATGAGCAGTTCTTC.

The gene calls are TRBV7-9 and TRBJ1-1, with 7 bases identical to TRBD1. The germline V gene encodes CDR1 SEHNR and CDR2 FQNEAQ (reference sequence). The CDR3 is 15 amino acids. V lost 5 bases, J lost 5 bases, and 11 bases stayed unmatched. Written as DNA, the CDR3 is TGTGCCAGCAGCCCGACAGGGATCGGAGGAACTGAAGCTTTCTTT. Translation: CASSPTGIGGTEAFF.

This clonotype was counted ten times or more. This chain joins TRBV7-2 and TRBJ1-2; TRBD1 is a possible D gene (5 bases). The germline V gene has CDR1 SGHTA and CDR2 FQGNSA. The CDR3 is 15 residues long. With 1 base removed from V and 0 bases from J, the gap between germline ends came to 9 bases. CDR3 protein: CASSLGAGSNYGYTF. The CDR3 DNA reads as TGTGCCAGCAGCTTAGGGGCAGGGTCTAACTATGGCTACACCTTC.

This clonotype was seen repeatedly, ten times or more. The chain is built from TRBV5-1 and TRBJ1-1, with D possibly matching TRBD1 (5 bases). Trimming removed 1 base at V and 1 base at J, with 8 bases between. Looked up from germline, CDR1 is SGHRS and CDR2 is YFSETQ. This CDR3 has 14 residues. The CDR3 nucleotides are TGCGCCAGCAGCTTGTCACAGGCGAACACTGAAGCTTTCTTT. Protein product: CASSLSQANTEAFF.

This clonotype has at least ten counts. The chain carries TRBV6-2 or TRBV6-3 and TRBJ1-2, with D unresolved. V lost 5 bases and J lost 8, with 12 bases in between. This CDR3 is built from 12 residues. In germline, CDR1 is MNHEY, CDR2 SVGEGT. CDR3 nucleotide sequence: TGTGCCAGCAGTCCACCTGGAAGCGGCTACACCTTC. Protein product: CASSPPGSGYTF.

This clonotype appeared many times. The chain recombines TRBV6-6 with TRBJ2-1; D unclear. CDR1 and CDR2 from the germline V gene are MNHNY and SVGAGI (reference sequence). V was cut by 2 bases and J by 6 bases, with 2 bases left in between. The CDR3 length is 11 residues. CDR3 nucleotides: TGTGCCAGCAGTTACAGCAATGAGCAGTTCTTC. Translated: CASSYSNEQFF.

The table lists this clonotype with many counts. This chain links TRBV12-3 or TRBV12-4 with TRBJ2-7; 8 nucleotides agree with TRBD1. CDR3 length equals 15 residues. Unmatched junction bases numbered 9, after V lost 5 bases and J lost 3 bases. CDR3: CASSGDRSRYYEQYF. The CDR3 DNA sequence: TGTGCCAGCAGTGGGGACAGGTCGCGCTACTACGAGCAGTACTTC.

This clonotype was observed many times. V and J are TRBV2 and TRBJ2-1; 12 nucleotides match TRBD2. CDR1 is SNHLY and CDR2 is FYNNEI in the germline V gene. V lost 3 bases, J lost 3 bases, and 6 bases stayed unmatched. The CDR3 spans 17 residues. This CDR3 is CASSDYRLAGDYNEQFF. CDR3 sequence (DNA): TGTGCCAGCAGTGACTACCGACTAGCGGGGGACTACAATGAGCAGTTCTTC.

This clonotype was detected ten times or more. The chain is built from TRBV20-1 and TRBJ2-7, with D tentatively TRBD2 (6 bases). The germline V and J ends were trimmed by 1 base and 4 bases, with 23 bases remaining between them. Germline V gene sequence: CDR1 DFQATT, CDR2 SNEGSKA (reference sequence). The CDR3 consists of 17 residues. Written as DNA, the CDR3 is TGCAGTGCTAGAGCTCTCCCCGGAGGTAGCGGAGTTTACGAGCAGTACTTC. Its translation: CSARALPGGSGVYEQYF.

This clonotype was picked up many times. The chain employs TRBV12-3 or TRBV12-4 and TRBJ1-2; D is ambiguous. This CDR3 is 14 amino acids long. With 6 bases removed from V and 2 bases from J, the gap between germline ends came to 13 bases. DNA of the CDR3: TGTGCCAGCAGGCCTTCGGGAGAAAACTATGGCTACACCTTC. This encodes CASRPSGENYGYTF.

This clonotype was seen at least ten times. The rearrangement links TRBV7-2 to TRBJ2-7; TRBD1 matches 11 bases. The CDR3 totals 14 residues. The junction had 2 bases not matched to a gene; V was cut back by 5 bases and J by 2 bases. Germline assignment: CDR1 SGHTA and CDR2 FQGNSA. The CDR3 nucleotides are TGTGCCAGCAGCAAGGACAGGGGGCCCTACGAGCAGTACTTC. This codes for CASSKDRGPYEQYF.

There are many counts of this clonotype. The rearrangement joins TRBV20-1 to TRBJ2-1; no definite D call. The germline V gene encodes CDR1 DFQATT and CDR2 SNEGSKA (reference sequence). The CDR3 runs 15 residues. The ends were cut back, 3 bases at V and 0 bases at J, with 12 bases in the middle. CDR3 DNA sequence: TGCAGTGCTAGGCCGGGTGCCAGCTCCTACAATGAGCAGTTCTTC. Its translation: CSARPGASSYNEQFF.

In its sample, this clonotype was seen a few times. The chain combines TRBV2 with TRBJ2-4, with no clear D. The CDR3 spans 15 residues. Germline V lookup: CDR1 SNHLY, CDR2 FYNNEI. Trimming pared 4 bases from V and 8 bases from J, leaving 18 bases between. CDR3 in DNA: TGTGCCAGCAGTGTCACTACACTGGGCCGGGACATTCAGTACTTC. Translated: CASSVTTLGRDIQYF.

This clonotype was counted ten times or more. The CDR3 DNA reads TGTGCCAGCAGCTCCCAGGGTTTTGGGCAGTTCTTC. Amino acids: CASSSQGFGQFF. The V call is TRBV11-2, the J call TRBJ2-1, with D possibly TRBD1 on 5 matching bases. V was trimmed by 4 bases and J by 12 bases, leaving 13 bases between them. The CDR3 runs to 12 residues. The germline V gene encodes CDR1 SGHAT and CDR2 FQNNGV.

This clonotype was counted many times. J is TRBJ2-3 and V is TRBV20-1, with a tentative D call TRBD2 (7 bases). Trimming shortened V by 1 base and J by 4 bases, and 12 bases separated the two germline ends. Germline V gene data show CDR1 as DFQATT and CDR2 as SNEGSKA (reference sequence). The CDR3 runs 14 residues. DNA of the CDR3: TGCAGTGCTAGAGCTCACGGGGGGCCAGATACGCAGTATTTT. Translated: CSARAHGGPDTQYF.

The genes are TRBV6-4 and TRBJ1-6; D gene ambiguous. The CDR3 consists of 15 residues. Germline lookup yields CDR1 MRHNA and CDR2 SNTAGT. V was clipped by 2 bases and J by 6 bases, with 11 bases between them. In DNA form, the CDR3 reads TGTGCCAGCAGTGACGTCTCAGGAGCTAATTCACCCCTCCACTTT. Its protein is CASSDVSGANSPLHF.

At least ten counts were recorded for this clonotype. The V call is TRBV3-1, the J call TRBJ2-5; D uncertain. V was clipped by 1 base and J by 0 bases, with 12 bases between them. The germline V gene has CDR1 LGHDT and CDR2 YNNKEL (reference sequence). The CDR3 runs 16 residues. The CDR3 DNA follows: TGTGCCAGCAGCCAAGCAACCCGGCAGTACCAAGAGACCCAGTACTTC. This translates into CASSQATRQYQETQYF.

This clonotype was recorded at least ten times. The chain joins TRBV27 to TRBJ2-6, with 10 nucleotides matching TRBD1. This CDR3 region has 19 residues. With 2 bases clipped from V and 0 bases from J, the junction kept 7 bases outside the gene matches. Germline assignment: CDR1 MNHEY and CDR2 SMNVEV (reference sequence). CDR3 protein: CASSLRGTGAPSGANVLTF. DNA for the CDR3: TGTGCCAGCAGTTTACGGGGGACAGGGGCTCCCTCTGGGGCCAACGTCCTGACTTTC.

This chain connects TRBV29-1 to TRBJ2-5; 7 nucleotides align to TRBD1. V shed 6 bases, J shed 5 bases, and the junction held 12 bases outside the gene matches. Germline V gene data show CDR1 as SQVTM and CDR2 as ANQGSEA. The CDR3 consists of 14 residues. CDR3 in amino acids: CSVTSDRFGETQYF. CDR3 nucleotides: TGCAGCGTCACTTCGGACAGGTTTGGCGAGACCCAGTACTTC.

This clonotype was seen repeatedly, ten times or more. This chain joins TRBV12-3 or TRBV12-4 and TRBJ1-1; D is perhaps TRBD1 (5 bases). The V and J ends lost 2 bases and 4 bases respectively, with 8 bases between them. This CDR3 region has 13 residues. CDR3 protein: CASSLLGGTEAFF. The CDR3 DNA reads TGTGCCAGCAGTTTACTTGGGGGCACTGAAGCTTTCTTT.

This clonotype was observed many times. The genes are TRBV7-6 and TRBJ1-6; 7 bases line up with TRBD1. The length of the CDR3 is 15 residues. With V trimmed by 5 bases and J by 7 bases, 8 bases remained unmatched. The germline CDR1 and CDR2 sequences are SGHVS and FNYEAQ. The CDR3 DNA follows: TGTGCCAGCAGCCCAAGACAGGGAGGGAATTCACCCCTCCACTTT. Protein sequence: CASSPRQGGNSPLHF.

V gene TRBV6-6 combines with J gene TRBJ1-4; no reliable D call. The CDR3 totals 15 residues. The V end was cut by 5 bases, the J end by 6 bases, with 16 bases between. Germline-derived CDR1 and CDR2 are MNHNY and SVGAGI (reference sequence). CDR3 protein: CASSKTGVGDEKLFF. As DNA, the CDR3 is TGTGCCAGCAGTAAAACGGGCGTCGGGGATGAAAAACTGTTTTTT.

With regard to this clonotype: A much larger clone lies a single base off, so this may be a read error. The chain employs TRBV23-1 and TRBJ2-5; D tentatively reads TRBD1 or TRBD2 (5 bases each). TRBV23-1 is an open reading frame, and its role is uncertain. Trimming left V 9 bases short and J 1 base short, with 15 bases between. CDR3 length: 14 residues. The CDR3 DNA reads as TGCGCCAGGCAGCCGGGACGAGCCCAAGAGACCCAGTACTTC. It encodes CARQPGRAQETQYF.